This record concerns one T cell receptor beta chain sequence. This sample was included in a study of T cells in Graves' hyperthyroidism and ophthalmopathy. Pregnant or lactating patients were excluded, as were those with uncontrolled infection or other autoimmune disease. Amplified TCR beta CDR3 regions derived from RNA transcripts. A set of HTBI primers served as the primers for a first-round RT-PCR of the TCR CDR3. TCRdb re-derived calls from the multiplex PCR reads in MiXCR, one entry per CDR3 protein. The data contain some 720,000 distinct CDR3 sequences, about 17% of them singletons. V gave up 3 bases and J gave up 6 bases, with 16 bases separating them. Germline lookup yields CDR1 KGHSH and CDR2 LQKENI. The CDR3 contains 15 residues.

This TCR was recovered from a man between 18 and 29 years old with Graves' hyperthyroidism. Material for sequencing was blood. The rearrangement uses TRBV18 and TRBJ2-3; D possibly corresponds to TRBD2 (6 bases). CDR3 in DNA: TGTGCCAGCTCACCCAACCGGGACTCGCGGGATACGCAGTATTTT. Its translation is CASSPNRDSRDTQYF.